What follows describes a single TCR beta chain. Its antigen specificity is not known. It has no much larger one-base neighbor in the sample; base qualities were not kept. This sample is drawn from a study of T cells in Graves' hyperthyroidism and ophthalmopathy (dated by TCRdb to between 2019 and 2020). A note on the overall study: Peripheral blood was sampled at the time of initial diagnosis, prior to any treatment. After sampling, hyperthyroidism patients received methimazole starting at 30 mg daily, and ophthalmopathy patients received high-dose intravenous methylprednisolone. The 100 discovery patients were randomly divided into training and test sets at a 7:3 ratio. To identify TCR V-J signatures that set the groups apart, the researchers used a discovery cohort of about a hundred patients, made up of about 44 with Graves' ophthalmopathy and 57 with stable Graves' hyperthyroidism. The paper reports TCR Vbeta CDR3 sequencing of roughly 140 peripheral blood samples: some 41 ophthalmopathy, under 85 hyperthyroidism and around 17 progressor patients. In over five Graves' hyperthyroidism patients, the study also compared T-cell repertoires from thyroid tissue with T-cell repertoires from blood. Prospective prediction of ophthalmopathy was tested in an independent validation cohort consisting of under 20 hyperthyroidism patients and 15 to 17 patients who later progressed to ophthalmopathy.

What the work shows at the level of the full study, not this receptor alone: In cross-validation, a model built on a 13 V-J signature told ophthalmopathy apart from stable hyperthyroidism with 85% to 90% sensitivity and around 81% specificity, and in testing the same model reached 80%/75%. In validation, the model predicted progression to ophthalmopathy with roughly 66% sensitivity and 72% to 85% specificity, a median of 6.5 months before onset. Blood samples also contained most of the expanded thyroid clonotypes (frequency above 0.001), which suggests that blood repertoires may reflect thyroid immune responses. Sample size was not statistically predetermined, and blinding of investigators to group allocation was not performed.

The TCR beta CDR3 regions were amplified from the RNA transcripts. For the first round of RT-PCR on the TCR CDR3, the HTBI primer set was used together with the Qiagen OneStep RT-PCR kit. Libraries were constructed in a second round of multiplex PCR, after which size selection and purification were performed. Paired-end sequencing of the libraries was performed with 100 bp reads on an Illumina HiSeq2000. Under the source paper's analysis protocol: SOAPnuke was used to process the raw data, throwing out any read that contained adapters or uncalled bases, had a mean Phred below 15, or lacked an exact constant-primer or identifier match. High-quality paired reads were merged with COPE v1.2.5, and unique nucleotide sequences were defined as clonotypes. Clonotypes were aligned to IMGT TRBV, TRBD and TRBJ reference segments using MiTCR v1.1. Only V-J combinations with frequency above 0.0001, covering about 99% of repertoires, were analysed. The TCS score was defined as the ratio of F50 (clonal expansion) to E x V (chaos), calculated using BLOSUM62-based TCRdist between CDR3 peptides within each V-J. Welch's t-statistics and random forest reduced around 510 V-J features to around 14, which were used in a naive Bayes classifier (R e1071). TCRdb reworked the public reads: Q25 trimming with fastp, MiXCR clone assembly, productive beta chains retained. Entries are consolidated by CDR3 protein sequence, retaining the most common genes and DNA. These V and J calls derive from TCRdb rather than the authors' analysis. This sample lists 350,000 or so distinct CDR3 sequences; about a sixth were detected once. The ten largest make up about 16% of the sample.

Ophthalmopathy patients had moderately to severely active disease, with a Clinical Activity Score of 3 or more, a NOSPECS grade of 4 or more, and a disease duration of less than 3 months. Exclusion was applied to patients with uncontrolled infections, other autoimmune diseases, pregnancy or lactation. Diagnoses were established on the basis of clinical symptoms, serum thyroxine and TRAb, thyroid ultrasound, and orbital computed tomography. PBMCs were isolated from around 10 ml of fresh peripheral blood by Ficoll-Paque density gradient centrifugation. Total RNA was extracted with Trizol reagent, and quality was checked on an Agilent 2100 Bioanalyzer. This TCR came from a woman in her forties with Graves' ophthalmopathy. Sequenced: blood.

CDR3 protein: CASSRTTANTEAFF. In nucleotide form, the sequence is TGTGCCAGCAGCCGGACCACAGCGAACACTGAAGCTTTCTTT. The sequence joins TRBV3-1 to TRBJ1-1; no D gene is confidently identified. The CDR3 numbers 14 residues from cysteine through phenylalanine. The retained sequence is limited to the CDR3, 42 bases, with the frame set at the first base. V loses 4 bases, J loses 1 base, and the germline ends lie 10 bases apart. CDR1 is given as LGHDT and CDR2 as YNNKEL, both from the germline V gene (reference sequence).